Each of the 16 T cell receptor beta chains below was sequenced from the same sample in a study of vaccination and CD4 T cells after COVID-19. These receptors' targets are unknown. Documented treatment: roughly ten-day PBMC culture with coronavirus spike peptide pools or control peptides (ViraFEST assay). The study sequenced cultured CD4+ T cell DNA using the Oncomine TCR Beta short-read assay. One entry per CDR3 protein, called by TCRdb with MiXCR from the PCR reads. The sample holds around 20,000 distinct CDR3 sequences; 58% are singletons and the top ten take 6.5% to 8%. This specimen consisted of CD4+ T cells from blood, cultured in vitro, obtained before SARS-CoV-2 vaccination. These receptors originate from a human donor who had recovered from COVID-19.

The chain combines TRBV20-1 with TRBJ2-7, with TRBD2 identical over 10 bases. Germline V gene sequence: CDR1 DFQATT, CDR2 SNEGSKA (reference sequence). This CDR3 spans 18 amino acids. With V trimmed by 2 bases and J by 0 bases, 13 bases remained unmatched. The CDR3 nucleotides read TGCAGTGCTAGACCCCTCCTAAGCGGGAGGGCCCTCTCCTACGAGCAGTACTTC. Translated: CSARPLLSGRALSYEQYF.

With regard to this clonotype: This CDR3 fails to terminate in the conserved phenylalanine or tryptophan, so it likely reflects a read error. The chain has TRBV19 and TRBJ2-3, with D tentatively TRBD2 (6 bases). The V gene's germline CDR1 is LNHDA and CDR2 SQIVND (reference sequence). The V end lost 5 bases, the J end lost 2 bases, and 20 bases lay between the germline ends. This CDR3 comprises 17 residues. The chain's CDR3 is CASSPTGRAASTDTQYL. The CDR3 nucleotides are TGTGCCAGTAGTCCCACCGGGAGAGCGGCCTCCACAGATACGCAGTATCTT.

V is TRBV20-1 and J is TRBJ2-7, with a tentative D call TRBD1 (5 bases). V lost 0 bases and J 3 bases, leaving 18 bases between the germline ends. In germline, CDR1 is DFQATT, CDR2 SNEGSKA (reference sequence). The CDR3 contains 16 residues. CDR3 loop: CSARDFVGDRNYEQYF. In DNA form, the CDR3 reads TGCAGTGCTAGAGATTTTGTAGGCGACAGAAACTACGAGCAGTACTTC.

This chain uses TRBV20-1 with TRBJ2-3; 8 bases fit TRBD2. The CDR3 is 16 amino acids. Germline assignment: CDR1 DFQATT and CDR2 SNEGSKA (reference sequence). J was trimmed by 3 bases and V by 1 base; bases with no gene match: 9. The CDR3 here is CSARGLLAGRTDTQYF. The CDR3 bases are TGCAGTGCTAGAGGATTATTAGCGGGACGAACAGATACGCAGTATTTT.

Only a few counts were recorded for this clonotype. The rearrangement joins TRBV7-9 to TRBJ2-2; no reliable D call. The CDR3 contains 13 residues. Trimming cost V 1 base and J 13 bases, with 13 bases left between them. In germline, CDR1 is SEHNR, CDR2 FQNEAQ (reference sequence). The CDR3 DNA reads TGTGCCAGCAGCTTAGGTGTCCAGCTCGGGCTGTTTTTT. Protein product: CASSLGVQLGLFF.

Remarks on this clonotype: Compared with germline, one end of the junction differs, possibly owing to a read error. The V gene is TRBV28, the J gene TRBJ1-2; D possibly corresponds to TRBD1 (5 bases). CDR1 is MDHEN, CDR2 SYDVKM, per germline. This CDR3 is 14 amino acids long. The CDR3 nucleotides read TGTGCCAGCAGTGGGGACGCCAAGGTCTATGGCTACGCCTTC. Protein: CASSGDAKVYGYAF.

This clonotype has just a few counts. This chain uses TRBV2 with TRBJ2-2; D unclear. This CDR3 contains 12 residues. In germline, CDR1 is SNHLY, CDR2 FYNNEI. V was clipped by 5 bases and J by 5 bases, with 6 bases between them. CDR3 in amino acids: CASSLGTGELFF. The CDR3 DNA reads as TGTGCCAGCAGTCTAGGTACCGGGGAGCTGTTTTTT.

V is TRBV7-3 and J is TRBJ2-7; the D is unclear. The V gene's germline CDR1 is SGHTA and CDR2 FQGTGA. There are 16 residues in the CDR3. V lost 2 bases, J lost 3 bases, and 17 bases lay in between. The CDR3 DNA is TGTGCCAGCAGCTTAGGGCCGGGCATTTTGAACTACGAGCAGTACTTC. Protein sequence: CASSLGPGILNYEQYF.

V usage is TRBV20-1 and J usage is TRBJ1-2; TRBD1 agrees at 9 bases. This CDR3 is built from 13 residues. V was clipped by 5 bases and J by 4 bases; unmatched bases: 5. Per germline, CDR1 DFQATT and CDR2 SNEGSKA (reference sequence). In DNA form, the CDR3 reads TGCAGTGCTCATACAGGGGGCCTCTATGGCTACACCTTC. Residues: CSAHTGGLYGYTF.

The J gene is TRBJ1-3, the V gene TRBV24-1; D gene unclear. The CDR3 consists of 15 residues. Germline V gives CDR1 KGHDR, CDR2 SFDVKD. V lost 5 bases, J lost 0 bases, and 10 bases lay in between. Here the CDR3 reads CATSGQLPSGNTIYF. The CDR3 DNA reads TGTGCCACCAGTGGGCAGCTCCCCTCTGGAAACACCATATATTTT.

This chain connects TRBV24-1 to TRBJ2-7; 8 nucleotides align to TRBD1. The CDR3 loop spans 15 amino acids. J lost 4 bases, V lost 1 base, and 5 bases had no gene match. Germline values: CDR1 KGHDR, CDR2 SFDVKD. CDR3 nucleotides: TGTGCCACCAGTGATTTTGCAGGGGGCGTATACGAGCAGTACTTC. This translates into CATSDFAGGVYEQYF.

CDR3 DNA: TGTGCCAGCAGTTTCGCGTGGTCCACTGAAGCTTTCTTT. Residues: CASSFAWSTEAFF. The chain is built from TRBV27 and TRBJ1-1; the D is unclear. Between the trimmed V and J ends, which lost 3 bases and 4 bases, there was a span of 9 bases. The CDR3 spans 13 residues. Germline assignment: CDR1 MNHEY and CDR2 SMNVEV (reference sequence).

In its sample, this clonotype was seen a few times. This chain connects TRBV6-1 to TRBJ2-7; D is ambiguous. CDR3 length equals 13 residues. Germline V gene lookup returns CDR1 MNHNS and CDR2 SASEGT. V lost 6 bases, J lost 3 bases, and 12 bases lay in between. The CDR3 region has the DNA TGTGCCAGCAGACGACAAACCGACTACGAGCAGTACTTC. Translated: CASRRQTDYEQYF.

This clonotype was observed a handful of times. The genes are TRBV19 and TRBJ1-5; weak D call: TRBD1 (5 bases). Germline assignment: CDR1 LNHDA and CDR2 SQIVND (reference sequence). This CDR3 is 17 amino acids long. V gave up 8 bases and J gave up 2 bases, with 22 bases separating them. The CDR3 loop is CASADGTGINGNQPQHF. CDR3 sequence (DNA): TGTGCCAGTGCTGACGGGACTGGGATTAATGGCAATCAGCCCCAGCATTTT.

CDR3 DNA sequence: TGTGCCAGCAGGGGGACTAGCGACACCTACGAGCAGTACTTC. Translation: CASRGTSDTYEQYF. The chain couples TRBV7-2 to TRBJ2-7; TRBD2 matches at 10 bases. Germline CDR1 and CDR2: SGHTA and FQGNSA. The CDR3 sequence is 14 residues long. The J segment lost 2 bases and the V segment lost 6 bases, leaving 4 bases of the junction unmatched.

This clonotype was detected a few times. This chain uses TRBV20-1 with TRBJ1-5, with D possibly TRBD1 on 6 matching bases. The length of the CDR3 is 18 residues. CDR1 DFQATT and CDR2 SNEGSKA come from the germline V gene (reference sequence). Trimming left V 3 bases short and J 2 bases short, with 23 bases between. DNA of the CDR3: TGCAGTGCTAGGCCTCCCATGGGGGGCTATATGGGCAATCAGCCCCAGCATTTT. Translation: CSARPPMGGYMGNQPQHF.